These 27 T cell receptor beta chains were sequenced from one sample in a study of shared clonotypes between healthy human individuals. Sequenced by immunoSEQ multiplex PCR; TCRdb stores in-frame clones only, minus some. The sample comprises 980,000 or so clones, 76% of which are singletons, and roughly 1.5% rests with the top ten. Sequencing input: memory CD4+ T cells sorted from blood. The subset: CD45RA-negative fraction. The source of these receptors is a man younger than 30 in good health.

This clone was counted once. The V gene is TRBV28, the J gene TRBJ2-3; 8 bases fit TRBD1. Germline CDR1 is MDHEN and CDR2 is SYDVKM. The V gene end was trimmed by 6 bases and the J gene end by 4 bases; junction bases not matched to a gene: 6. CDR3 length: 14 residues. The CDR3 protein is CASSQDRGPDTQYF. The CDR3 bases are TGTGCCAGCAGCCAAGACAGGGGTCCAGATACGCAGTATTTT.

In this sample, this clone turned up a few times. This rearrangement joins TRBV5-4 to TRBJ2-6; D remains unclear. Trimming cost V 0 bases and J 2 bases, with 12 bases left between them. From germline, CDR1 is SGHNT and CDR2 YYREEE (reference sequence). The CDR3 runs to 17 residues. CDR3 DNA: TGTGCCAGCAGCTTGGCGTCAGCTTCGGCTGGGGCCAACGTCCTGACTTTC. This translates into CASSLASASAGANVLTF.

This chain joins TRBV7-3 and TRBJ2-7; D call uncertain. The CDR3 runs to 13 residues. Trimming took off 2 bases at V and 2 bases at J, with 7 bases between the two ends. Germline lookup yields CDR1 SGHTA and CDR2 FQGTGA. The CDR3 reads CASSLAPPYEQYF. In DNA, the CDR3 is TGTGCCAGCAGCTTAGCACCCCCCTACGAGCAGTACTTC.

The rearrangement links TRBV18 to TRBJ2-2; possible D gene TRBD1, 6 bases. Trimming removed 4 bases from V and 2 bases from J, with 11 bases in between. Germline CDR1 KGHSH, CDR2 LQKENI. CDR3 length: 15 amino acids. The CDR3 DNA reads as TGTGCCAGCTCACACTCGACAGGAAACACCGGGGAGCTGTTTTTT. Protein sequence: CASSHSTGNTGELFF.

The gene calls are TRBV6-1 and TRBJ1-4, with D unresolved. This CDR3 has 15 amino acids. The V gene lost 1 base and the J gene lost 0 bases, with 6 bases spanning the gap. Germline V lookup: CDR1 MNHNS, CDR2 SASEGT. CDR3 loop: CASSEEGTTNEKLFF. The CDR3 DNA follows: TGTGCCAGCAGTGAAGAAGGGACAACTAATGAAAAACTGTTTTTT.

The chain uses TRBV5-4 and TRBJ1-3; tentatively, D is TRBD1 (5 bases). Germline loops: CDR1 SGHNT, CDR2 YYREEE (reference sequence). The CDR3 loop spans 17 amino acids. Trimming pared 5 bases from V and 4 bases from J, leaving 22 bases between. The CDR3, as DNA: TGTGCCAGCAGTTCCACAAAGATGGGGGGTTCCGGAAACACCATATATTTT. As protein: CASSSTKMGGSGNTIYF.

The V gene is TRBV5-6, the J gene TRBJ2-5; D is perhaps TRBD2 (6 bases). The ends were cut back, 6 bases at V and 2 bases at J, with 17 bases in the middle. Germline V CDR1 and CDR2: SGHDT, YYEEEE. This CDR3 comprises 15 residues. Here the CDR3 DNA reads TGTGCCAGCAAGGAGGGGTCAGCAAGACAAGAGACCCAGTACTTC. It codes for CASKEGSARQETQYF.

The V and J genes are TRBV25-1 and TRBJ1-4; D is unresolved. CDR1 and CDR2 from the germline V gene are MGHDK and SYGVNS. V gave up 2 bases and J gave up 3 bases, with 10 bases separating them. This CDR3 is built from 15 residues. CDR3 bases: TGTGCCAGCAGTGAAGCGACCGCGGCTAATGAAAAACTGTTTTTT. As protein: CASSEATAANEKLFF. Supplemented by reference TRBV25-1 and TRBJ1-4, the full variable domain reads EADIYQTPRYLVIGTGKKITLECSQTMGHDKMYWYQQDPGMELHLIHYSYGVNSTEKGDLSSESTVSRIRTEHFPLTLESARPSHTSQYLCASSEATAANEKLFFGSGTQLSVL.

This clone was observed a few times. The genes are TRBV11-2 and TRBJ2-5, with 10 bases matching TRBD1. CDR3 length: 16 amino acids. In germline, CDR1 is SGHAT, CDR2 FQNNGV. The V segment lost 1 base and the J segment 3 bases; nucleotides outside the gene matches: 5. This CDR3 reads CASSLGAGTGEETQYF. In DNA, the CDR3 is TGTGCCAGCAGCTTAGGAGCCGGGACAGGGGAAGAGACCCAGTACTTC.

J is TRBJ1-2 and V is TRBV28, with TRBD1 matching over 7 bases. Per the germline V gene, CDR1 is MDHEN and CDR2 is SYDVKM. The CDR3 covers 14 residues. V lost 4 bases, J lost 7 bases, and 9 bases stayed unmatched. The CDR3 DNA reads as TGTGCCAGCAGTTGGGGGGACAGAGGCGGTGGCTACACCTTC. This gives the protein CASSWGDRGGGYTF.

The DNA of the CDR3 is TGCGCCAGCAGCCAGACTAGCGGCGCCTACGAGCAGTACTTC. It specifies CASSQTSGAYEQYF. The chain combines TRBV5-1 with TRBJ2-7; 9 nucleotides align to TRBD2. The CDR3 has 14 residues. CDR1 is SGHRS, CDR2 YFSETQ, per germline. The J segment lost 2 bases and the V segment lost 4 bases, leaving 4 bases of the junction unmatched.

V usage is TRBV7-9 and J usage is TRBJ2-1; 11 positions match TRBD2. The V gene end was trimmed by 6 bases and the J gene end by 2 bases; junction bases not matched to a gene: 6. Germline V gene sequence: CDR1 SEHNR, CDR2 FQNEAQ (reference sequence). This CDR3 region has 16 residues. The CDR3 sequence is CASRLLAGDTYNEQFF. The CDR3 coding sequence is TGTGCCAGCAGATTACTAGCGGGAGATACCTACAATGAGCAGTTCTTC.

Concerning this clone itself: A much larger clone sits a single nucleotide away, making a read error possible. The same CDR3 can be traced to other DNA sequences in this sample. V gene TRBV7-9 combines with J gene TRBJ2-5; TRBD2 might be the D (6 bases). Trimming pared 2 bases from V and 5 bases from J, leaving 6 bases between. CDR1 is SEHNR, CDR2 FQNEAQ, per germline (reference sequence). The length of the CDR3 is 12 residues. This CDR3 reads CASSLRGETQYF. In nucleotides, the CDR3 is TGTGCCAGCAGCTTACGGGGGGAGACCCAGTACTTC.

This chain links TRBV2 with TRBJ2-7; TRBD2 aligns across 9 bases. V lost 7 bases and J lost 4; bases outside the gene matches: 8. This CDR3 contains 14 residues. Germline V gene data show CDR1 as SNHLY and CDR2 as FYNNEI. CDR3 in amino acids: CASNPSRGGYEQYF. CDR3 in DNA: TGTGCCAGCAATCCCTCGCGGGGGGGATACGAGCAGTACTTC.

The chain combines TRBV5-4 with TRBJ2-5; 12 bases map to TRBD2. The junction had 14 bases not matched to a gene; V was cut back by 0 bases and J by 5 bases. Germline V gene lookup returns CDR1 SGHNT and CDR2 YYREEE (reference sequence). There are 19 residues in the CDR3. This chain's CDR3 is CASSLGASGRVRGLETQYF. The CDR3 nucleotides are TGTGCCAGCAGCTTGGGGGCTAGCGGGAGGGTTCGAGGGTTGGAGACCCAGTACTTC.

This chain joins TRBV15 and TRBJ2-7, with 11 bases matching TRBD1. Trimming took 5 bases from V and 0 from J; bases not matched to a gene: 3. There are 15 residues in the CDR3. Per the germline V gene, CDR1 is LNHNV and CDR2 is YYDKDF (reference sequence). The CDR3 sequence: CATSLGTGGSYEQYF. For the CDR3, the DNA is TGTGCCACCAGCTTAGGGACAGGGGGCTCCTACGAGCAGTACTTC. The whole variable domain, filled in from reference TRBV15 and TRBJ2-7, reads DAMVIQNPRYQVTQFGKPVTLSCSQTLNHNVMYWYQQKSSQAPKLLFHYYDKDFNNEADTPDNFQSRRPNTSFCFLDIRSPGLGDTAMYLCATSLGTGGSYEQYFGPGTRLTVT.

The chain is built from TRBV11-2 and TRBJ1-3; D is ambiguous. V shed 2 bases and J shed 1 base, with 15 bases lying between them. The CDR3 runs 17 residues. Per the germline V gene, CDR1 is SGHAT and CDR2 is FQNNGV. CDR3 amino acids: CASSLRPLQLSGNTIYF. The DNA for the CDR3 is TGTGCCAGCAGCTTAAGACCCCTCCAGCTTTCTGGAAACACCATATATTTT.

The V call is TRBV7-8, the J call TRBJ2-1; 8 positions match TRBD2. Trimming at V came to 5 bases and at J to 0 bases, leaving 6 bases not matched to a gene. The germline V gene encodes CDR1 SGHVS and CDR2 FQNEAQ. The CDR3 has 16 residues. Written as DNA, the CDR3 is TGTGCCAGCAGCGCGACTAGCGAGGTCTCCTACAATGAGCAGTTCTTC. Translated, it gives CASSATSEVSYNEQFF.

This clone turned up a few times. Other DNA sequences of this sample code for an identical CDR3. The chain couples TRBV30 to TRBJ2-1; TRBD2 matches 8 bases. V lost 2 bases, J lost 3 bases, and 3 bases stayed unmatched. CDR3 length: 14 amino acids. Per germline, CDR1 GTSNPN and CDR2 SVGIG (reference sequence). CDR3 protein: CAWSRGGLYNEQFF. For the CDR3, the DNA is TGTGCCTGGAGTCGGGGGGGGCTCTACAATGAGCAGTTCTTC.

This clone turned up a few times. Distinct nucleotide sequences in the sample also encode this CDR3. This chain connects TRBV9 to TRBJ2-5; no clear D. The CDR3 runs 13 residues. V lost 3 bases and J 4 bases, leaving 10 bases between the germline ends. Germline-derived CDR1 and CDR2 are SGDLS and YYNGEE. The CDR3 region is CASSARYGETQYF. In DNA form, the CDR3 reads TGTGCCAGCAGCGCCCGGTATGGAGAGACCCAGTACTTC. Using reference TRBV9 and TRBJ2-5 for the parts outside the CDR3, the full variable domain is DSGVTQTPKHLITATGQRVTLRCSPRSGDLSVYWYQQSLDQGLQFLIQYYNGEERAKGNILERFSAQQFPDLHSELNLSSLELGDSALYFCASSARYGETQYFGPGTRLLVL.

This CDR3 reads CASSSPGDRVYEQYF. CDR3 coding DNA: TGTGCCAGCAGTTCCCCTGGGGACAGGGTCTACGAGCAGTACTTC. V is TRBV27 and J is TRBJ2-7; TRBD1 aligns across 9 bases. From germline, CDR1 is MNHEY and CDR2 SMNVEV (reference sequence). The CDR3 contains 15 residues. V shed 4 bases, J shed 3 bases, and the junction held 7 bases outside the gene matches.

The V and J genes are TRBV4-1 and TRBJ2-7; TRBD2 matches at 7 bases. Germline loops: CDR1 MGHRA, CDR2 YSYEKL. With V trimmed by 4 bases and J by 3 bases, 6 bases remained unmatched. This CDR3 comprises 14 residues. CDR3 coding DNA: TGCGCCAGCAGCCCTCTGGGCGGGGGCTACGAGCAGTACTTC. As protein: CASSPLGGGYEQYF.

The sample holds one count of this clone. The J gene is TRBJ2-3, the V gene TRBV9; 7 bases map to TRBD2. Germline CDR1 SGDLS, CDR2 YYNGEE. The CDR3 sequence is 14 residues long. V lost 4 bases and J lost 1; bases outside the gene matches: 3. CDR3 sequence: CASSPSGRTDTQYF. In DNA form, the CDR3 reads TGTGCCAGCAGCCCTAGCGGCCGCACAGATACGCAGTATTTT.

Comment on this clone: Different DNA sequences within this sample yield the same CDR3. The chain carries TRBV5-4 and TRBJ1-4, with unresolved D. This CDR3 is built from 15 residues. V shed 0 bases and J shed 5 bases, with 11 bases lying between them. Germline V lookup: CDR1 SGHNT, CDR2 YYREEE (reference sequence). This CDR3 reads CASSLALGSNEKLFF. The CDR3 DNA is TGTGCCAGCAGCTTGGCCCTTGGATCAAATGAAAAACTGTTTTTT.

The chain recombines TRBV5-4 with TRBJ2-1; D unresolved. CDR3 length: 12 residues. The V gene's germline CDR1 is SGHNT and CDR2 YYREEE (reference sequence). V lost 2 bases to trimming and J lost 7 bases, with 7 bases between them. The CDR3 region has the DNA TGTGCCAGCAGCTTCGATAGGAATGAGCAGTTCTTC. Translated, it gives CASSFDRNEQFF.

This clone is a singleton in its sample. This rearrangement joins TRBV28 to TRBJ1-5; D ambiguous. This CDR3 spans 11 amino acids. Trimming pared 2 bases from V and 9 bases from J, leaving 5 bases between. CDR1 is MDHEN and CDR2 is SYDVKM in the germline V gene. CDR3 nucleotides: TGTGCCAGCAGTTTAGCGGGGCCCCAGCATTTT. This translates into CASSLAGPQHF. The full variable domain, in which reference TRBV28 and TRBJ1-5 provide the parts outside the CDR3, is DVKVTQSSRYLVKRTGEKVFLECVQDMDHENMFWYRQDPGLGLRLIYFSYDVKMKEKGDIPEGYSVSREKKERFSLILESASTNQTSMYLCASSLAGPQHFGDGTRLSIL.

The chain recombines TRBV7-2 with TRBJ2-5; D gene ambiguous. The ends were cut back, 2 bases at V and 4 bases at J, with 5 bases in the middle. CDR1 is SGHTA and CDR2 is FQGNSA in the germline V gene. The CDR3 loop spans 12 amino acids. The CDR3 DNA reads TGTGCCAGCAGCTTATCGGCAGAGACCCAGTACTTC. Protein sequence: CASSLSAETQYF.